What follows are 10 T cell receptor beta chains derived from one specimen sequenced in a study of T cell responses to AZD1222 COVID-19 vaccine. Profiling relied on immunoSEQ multiplex PCR, and the TCRdb table lists in-frame clones only, not all of them. This sample carries roughly 120,000 clones, 85% to 90% of them seen once, and the ten largest clones take about 7.1%. The sequencing here drew on peripheral blood, taken 28 days after the second AZD1222 dose. The source is an adult who received the AZD1222 COVID-19 vaccine.

This sequence joins TRBV6-2 or TRBV6-3 and TRBJ2-4; 8 bases are a match to TRBD1. The CDR3 sequence is 20 residues long. In germline, CDR1 is MNHEY, CDR2 SVGEGT. The V segment lost 6 bases and the J segment 0 bases; nucleotides outside the gene matches: 19. This CDR3 is CASSRPNKGTGAIAKNIQYF. In nucleotides, the CDR3 is TGTGCCAGCAGCCGACCCAACAAAGGGACAGGAGCAATAGCCAAAAACATTCAGTACTTC.

The chain joins TRBV2 to TRBJ2-5; 8 nucleotides match TRBD1. Germline CDR1 and CDR2: SNHLY and FYNNEI. The CDR3 contains 12 residues. Trimming at V came to 6 bases and at J to 6 bases, leaving 3 bases not matched to a gene. The CDR3 DNA reads TGTGCCAGCAGGGCAGGGGGCCAGACCCAGTACTTC. This translates into CASRAGGQTQYF.

Regarding this clone: Different DNA sequences within this sample yield the same CDR3. The V call is TRBV4-1, the J call TRBJ2-1, with unresolved D. Germline V gene lookup returns CDR1 MGHRA and CDR2 YSYEKL. This CDR3 has 16 amino acids. V dropped 0 bases and J dropped 0 bases, with 9 bases sitting between them. The CDR3 DNA follows: TGCGCCAGCAGCCAAGACTCAGGAAGCTCCTACAATGAGCAGTTCTTC. Protein: CASSQDSGSSYNEQFF.

The chain uses TRBV2 and TRBJ2-2; weak D call: TRBD1 (6 bases). Trimming stripped 4 bases from V and 1 base from J, with 7 bases between. CDR1 and CDR2 from the germline V gene are SNHLY and FYNNEI. CDR3 length: 14 residues. CDR3 region: CASSGTENTGELFF. The CDR3 DNA is TGTGCCAGCAGTGGGACAGAGAACACCGGGGAGCTGTTTTTT.

This rearrangement joins TRBV5-1 to TRBJ2-5; the D is unclear. CDR1 SGHRS and CDR2 YFSETQ come from the germline V gene. Deletions cut 4 bases from V and 2 bases from J, with 3 bases between. The CDR3 consists of 11 residues. CDR3 sequence: CASSIQETQYF. CDR3 nucleotides: TGCGCCAGCAGCATACAAGAGACCCAGTACTTC.

This clone occurred once. Here the CDR3 reads CASSSGQGTYNEQFF. As DNA, the CDR3 is TGTGCCAGCAGCTCTGGGCAGGGCACCTACAATGAGCAGTTCTTC. The rearrangement joins TRBV5-5 to TRBJ2-1, with D perhaps TRBD1 (5 bases). Germline lookup yields CDR1 SGHKS and CDR2 YYEKEE (reference sequence). This CDR3 has 15 residues. Deletions cut 3 bases from V and 2 bases from J, with 12 bases between. The full variable domain, with the rest looked up from reference TRBV5-5 and TRBJ2-1, is DAGVTQSPTHLIKTRGQQVTLRCSPISGHKSVSWYQQVLGQGPQFIFQYYEKEERGRGNFPDRFSARQFPNYSSELNVNALLLGDSALYLCASSSGQGTYNEQFFGPGTRLTVL.

The V gene is TRBV7-2, the J gene TRBJ2-7, with TRBD2 matching over 11 bases. Germline lookup yields CDR1 SGHTA and CDR2 FQGNSA. CDR3 size: 15 residues. With V trimmed by 1 base and J by 6 bases, 5 bases remained unmatched. CDR3 in amino acids: CASSLGGTSGFEQYF. CDR3 DNA sequence: TGTGCCAGCAGCTTAGGCGGGACTAGCGGATTCGAGCAGTACTTC. Full variable domain (missing parts from reference TRBV7-2 and TRBJ2-7): GAGVSQSPSNKVTEKGKDVELRCDPISGHTALYWYRQSLGQGLEFLIYFQGNSAPDKSGLPSDRFSAERTGGSVSTLTIQRTQQEDSAVYLCASSLGGTSGFEQYFGPGTRLTVT.

The genes are TRBV3-1 (or the pseudogene TRBV3-2) and TRBJ1-2, with 9 bases aligning to TRBD1. Germline values: CDR1 LGHDT, CDR2 YNNKEL (reference sequence). There are 16 residues in the CDR3. Losses at the gene ends were 6 bases for V and 6 bases for J; bases not matched to a gene: 14. CDR3 coding DNA: TGTGCCAGCAGTAGATATACCGGGACAGGGAGAAATGGCTACACCTTC. Translated, it gives CASSRYTGTGRNGYTF.

This sequence joins TRBV11-1 and TRBJ2-7, with D hard to call. In germline, CDR1 is SGHAT, CDR2 FQDESV (reference sequence). The CDR3 extends over 12 amino acids. Trimming cost V 4 bases and J 5 bases, with 9 bases left between them. The CDR3 here is CASSSRWHEQYF. Written as DNA, the CDR3 is TGTGCCAGCAGCTCCCGGTGGCACGAGCAGTACTTC.

By frequency in the sample, this clone is medium-sized (0.01 to 0.1%). This sequence joins TRBV19 and TRBJ2-1, with 10 bases matching TRBD2. Germline values: CDR1 LNHDA, CDR2 SQIVND (reference sequence). The CDR3 totals 15 residues. The V and J ends lost 7 bases and 5 bases, in that order; junction bases with no gene match: 8. This CDR3 reads CASNPAGGGHNEQFF. CDR3 nucleotide sequence: TGTGCCAGTAATCCAGCGGGAGGGGGCCACAATGAGCAGTTCTTC.